This TCR beta chain appears in the sequencing data of a study of OX40 agonist ivuxolimab in advanced cancers. In the study overall: Ivuxolimab was a fully human IgG2 agonistic monoclonal antibody targeting the costimulatory receptor OX40 (CD134). Patients were allowed to have had prior anti-PD-1, anti-PD-L1 or anti-CTLA-4 therapy, and 30% to 40% of the dose-escalation patients had been treated with checkpoint inhibitors. In the dose-escalation cohort, 82.7% of patients were male, and the mean age was roughly 56 years with a range of roughly 23 to 79. The paper covers the monotherapy dose-escalation part of the phase I ivuxolimab trial, which included N of about 56 patients. Partial responses occurred in three dose-escalation patients: two with cutaneous melanoma and one with hepatocellular carcinoma. Of the approximately 54 dose-escalation patients, hepatocellular carcinoma was present in roughly 19, melanoma in around 15, renal cell carcinoma in 9 and head and neck cancer in 9. Peripheral TCRbeta sequencing aimed to test whether ivuxolimab altered TCR sequence diversity and caused clonal T-cell expansion. Intravenous ivuxolimab was administered to patients every 2 weeks at six dose levels: 0.01, 0.1, 0.3, 1.5, 3 and 10 mg/kg. The research as a whole found: After ivuxolimab, more expanded clones were found on average in CD8+ T cells than in CD4+ T cells. Low levels of normalized T-cell clonal expansion were also seen in some nonresponding patients. In the 0.1-3.0 mg/kg groups, partial responders were among the patients with the lowest normalized peripheral clonal expansion, particularly in CD8+ T cells. At doses of 0.1 to 3.0 mg/kg, clonal expansion of both CD4+ and CD8+ blood T cells was observed from baseline to week 6. Antigen specificity was not determined for the clonally expanded peripheral T cells.

A remark on this clone: The specificity of this receptor is unknown. The record has no base qualities; no much larger clone is one base away.

CDR1 and CDR2 are read off the germline V gene (reference sequence) as LNHDA and SQIVND. Germline trimming: 2 bases from V, 1 base from J; junction bases outside gene matches: 3. Its CDR3 holds 15 amino acids, cysteine through phenylalanine. Only CDR3 DNA is held: 45 bases, read in frame from base 1. For sequencing of the TCRbeta CDR3 region, genomic DNA was extracted from the sorted cells. TCRbeta CDR3 regions were sequenced using the immunoSEQ Assay. TCRdb holds this immuneACCESS table with in-frame rearrangements only. Some clones are missing; in checked studies, unresolved V genes explain under half, and the rest has no known cause. Here the sample has 150,000 to 170,000 clones; 85% to 95% occur a single time. About 0.33% of the sample comes from the top ten. The trial excluded patients who had a history of autoimmune disease or were on systemic immunosuppression. Peripheral blood for TCR sequencing was collected from all dose cohorts at baseline, on cycle 4 day 1, and on cycle 7 day 1. The samples were taken from a phase I, first-in-human, multicenter, open-label dose-escalation trial of ivuxolimab. Adults with locally advanced or metastatic melanoma, renal cell carcinoma, hepatocellular carcinoma or head and neck squamous cell carcinoma were enrolled in the trial. Before TCR sequencing, CD4+ T cells and CD8+ T cells were sorted from peripheral blood as separate populations.

The receptor comes from an adult with an advanced solid tumor such as melanoma, head and neck, liver or kidney cancer. The rearranged segments are TRBV19 and TRBJ2-3, with 7 middle bases fitting TRBD2. The sample here was CD4+ or CD8+ T cells sorted from blood, taken in a trial of the OX40 agonist ivuxolimab. CDR3 protein: CASSIPAGGTDTQYF. The nucleotide sequence is TGTGCCAGTAGTATACCGGCGGGGGGCACAGATACGCAGTATTTT.